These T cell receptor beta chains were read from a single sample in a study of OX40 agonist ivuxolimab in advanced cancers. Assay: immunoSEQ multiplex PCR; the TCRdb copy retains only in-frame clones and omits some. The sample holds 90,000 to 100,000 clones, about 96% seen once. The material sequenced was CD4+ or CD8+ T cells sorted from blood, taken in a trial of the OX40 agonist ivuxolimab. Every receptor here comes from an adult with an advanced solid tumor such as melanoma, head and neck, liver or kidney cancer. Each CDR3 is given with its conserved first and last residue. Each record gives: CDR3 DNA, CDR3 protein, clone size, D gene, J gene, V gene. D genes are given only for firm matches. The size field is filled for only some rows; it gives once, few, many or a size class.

CDR3nt: TGCGCCAGCAGCCTAGGGACTAGCGGTTACGAGCAGTACTTC; CDR3aa: CASSLGTSGYEQYF; abundance: NA; d_gene: TRBD2; j_gene: TRBJ2-7; v_gene: TRBV5-1
CDR3nt: TGCGCCAGCAGCCAAGAAGGGACCTCCTATAATTCACCCCTCCACTTT; CDR3aa: CASSQEGTSYNSPLHF; abundance: NA; d_gene: NA; j_gene: TRBJ1-6; v_gene: TRBV4-3
CDR3nt: TGCGCCAGCAGCCCCGAGGTTACTCCTAACTATGGCTACACCTTC; CDR3aa: CASSPEVTPNYGYTF; abundance: few; d_gene: NA; j_gene: TRBJ1-2; v_gene: TRBV5-1
CDR3nt: TGTGCCAGCAGCTTAGCCACAGGGGGTGACGAGCAGTACTTC; CDR3aa: CASSLATGGDEQYF; abundance: NA; d_gene: TRBD1; j_gene: TRBJ2-7; v_gene: TRBV7-6
CDR3nt: TGTGCCAGCAGCTTGTTTGCAGGGCTGCTGAACACTGAAGCTTTCTTT; CDR3aa: CASSLFAGLLNTEAFF; abundance: NA; d_gene: NA; j_gene: TRBJ1-1; v_gene: TRBV5-6
CDR3nt: TGCGCCCCCGGGGACAATGAGCAGTTCTTC; CDR3aa: CAPGDNEQFF; abundance: NA; d_gene: NA; j_gene: TRBJ2-1; v_gene: TRBV5-1
CDR3nt: TGTGCCAGCAGCTTACGGAGAGGGGCAGAGACCCAGTACTTC; CDR3aa: CASSLRRGAETQYF; abundance: NA; d_gene: NA; j_gene: TRBJ2-5; v_gene: TRBV7-7
CDR3nt: TGTGCCAGCAGCCTCCGGGACAGATCCTACAATGAGCAGTTCTTC; CDR3aa: CASSLRDRSYNEQFF; abundance: once; d_gene: TRBD1; j_gene: TRBJ2-1; v_gene: TRBV9
CDR3nt: TGTGCCAGCAGTTACACCGGACAGGGGGCGGGCACTGAAGCTTTCTTT; CDR3aa: CASSYTGQGAGTEAFF; abundance: NA; d_gene: TRBD1; j_gene: TRBJ1-1; v_gene: TRBV6-5
CDR3nt: TGTGCCAGCAGCCTCTCAGACGGGTACGAGCAGTACTTC; CDR3aa: CASSLSDGYEQYF; abundance: NA; d_gene: NA; j_gene: TRBJ2-7; v_gene: TRBV27
CDR3nt: TGTGCCACCAGCAGAAGGGACAGGGGAAGGGACGAGCAGTACTTC; CDR3aa: CATSRRDRGRDEQYF; abundance: NA; d_gene: TRBD1; j_gene: TRBJ2-7; v_gene: TRBV15
CDR3nt: TGCGCCAGCAGCCAAGATGGGGGGAACTACGAGCAGTACTTC; CDR3aa: CASSQDGGNYEQYF; abundance: NA; d_gene: NA; j_gene: TRBJ2-7; v_gene: TRBV4-1
CDR3nt: TGTGCCAGCAGCAAGTACGGGCCGGGCCTTCAGGGCATGAACACTGAAGCTTTCTTT; CDR3aa: CASSKYGPGLQGMNTEAFF; abundance: NA; d_gene: NA; j_gene: TRBJ1-1; v_gene: TRBV14
CDR3nt: TGTGCCAGCAGCTTAACACAGGGGAACACCGGGGAGCTGTTTTTT; CDR3aa: CASSLTQGNTGELFF; abundance: NA; d_gene: NA; j_gene: TRBJ2-2; v_gene: TRBV7-8
CDR3nt: TGTGCCAGCAGTGCCTCACCGTCATCATTAAGAGATACGCAGTATTTT; CDR3aa: CASSASPSSLRDTQYF; abundance: NA; d_gene: NA; j_gene: TRBJ2-3; v_gene: TRBV28
CDR3nt: TGTGCCAGTAGTATAGAGGGGGCGGAAAGCACAGATACGCAGTATTTT; CDR3aa: CASSIEGAESTDTQYF; abundance: NA; d_gene: NA; j_gene: TRBJ2-3; v_gene: TRBV19
CDR3nt: TGTGCCAGTAGTATAGCCCCTCACAGCTACGAGCAGTACTTC; CDR3aa: CASSIAPHSYEQYF; abundance: NA; d_gene: NA; j_gene: TRBJ2-7; v_gene: TRBV19
CDR3nt: TGCAGCGTTGAACCGGGACAGGGCCTGAACTATGGCTACACCTTC; CDR3aa: CSVEPGQGLNYGYTF; abundance: NA; d_gene: TRBD1; j_gene: TRBJ1-2; v_gene: TRBV29-1
CDR3nt: TGTGCCAGAAGGTCCCAGGACAGGGTTGGGGGGAGCACAGATACGCAGTATTTT; CDR3aa: CARRSQDRVGGSTDTQYF; abundance: NA; d_gene: TRBD1; j_gene: TRBJ2-3; v_gene: TRBV5-3
CDR3nt: TGTGCCAGCAGCTTAGGTCCTAACACTGAAGCTTTCTTT; CDR3aa: CASSLGPNTEAFF; abundance: NA; d_gene: NA; j_gene: TRBJ1-1; v_gene: TRBV13
CDR3nt: TGTGCCAGTAGTATAGGTCCAGTAGATACGCAGTATTTT; CDR3aa: CASSIGPVDTQYF; abundance: NA; d_gene: NA; j_gene: TRBJ2-3; v_gene: TRBV19
CDR3nt: TGTGCCAGCAGCCTGGGACAGGGGGCGTTTGGCTACACCTTC; CDR3aa: CASSLGQGAFGYTF; abundance: NA; d_gene: TRBD1; j_gene: TRBJ1-2; v_gene: TRBV5-6
CDR3nt: TGTGCCAGTAGTGCGACTCCTAGCGGGGGGCCGGGTGAGCAGTTCTTC; CDR3aa: CASSATPSGGPGEQFF; abundance: NA; d_gene: TRBD2; j_gene: TRBJ2-1; v_gene: TRBV19
CDR3nt: TGCGCCAGCAGCCACTTAGGGGGCGCGTTTGAAAAACTGTTTTTT; CDR3aa: CASSHLGGAFEKLFF; abundance: NA; d_gene: TRBD1; j_gene: TRBJ1-4; v_gene: TRBV4-1
CDR3nt: TGTGCCAGCAGTGAATGGCTAGCCGAGGACACAGATACGCAGTATTTT; CDR3aa: CASSEWLAEDTDTQYF; abundance: NA; d_gene: NA; j_gene: TRBJ2-3; v_gene: TRBV2
CDR3nt: TGTGCCAGCAGCTTTCCACTGGGGAATGAGCAGTTCTTC; CDR3aa: CASSFPLGNEQFF; abundance: NA; d_gene: NA; j_gene: TRBJ2-1; v_gene: TRBV7-3
CDR3nt: TGCGCCAGCAGCCAAGATGAAACAGGGGGCGCCTATGGCTACACCTTC; CDR3aa: CASSQDETGGAYGYTF; abundance: NA; d_gene: TRBD1; j_gene: TRBJ1-2; v_gene: TRBV4-1
CDR3nt: TGTGCCAGCAGTTCCGCGGACAGGGGGAACTCCTACGAGCAGTACTTC; CDR3aa: CASSSADRGNSYEQYF; abundance: NA; d_gene: TRBD1; j_gene: TRBJ2-7; v_gene: TRBV6-5
CDR3nt: TGTGCCAGCAGTTTAAAAAATTCGGACTACGAGCAGTACTTC; CDR3aa: CASSLKNSDYEQYF; abundance: NA; d_gene: NA; j_gene: TRBJ2-7; v_gene: TRBV28
CDR3nt: TGTGCCAGCAGCCTCCTTACGGGGTCCCACAATGAGCAGTTCTTC; CDR3aa: CASSLLTGSHNEQFF; abundance: NA; d_gene: NA; j_gene: TRBJ2-1; v_gene: TRBV7-8